This T cell receptor beta chain is drawn from a study of neurological immune-mediated disorders (dated 2019 in TCRdb). As for the study more broadly: Using UMI-based sequencing, the study compared peripheral blood TCR-beta repertoires from patients with HTLV-I-associated myelopathy (HAM/TSP), patients with multiple sclerosis, and healthy controls. Alongside PBMC samples, the set of fewer than 110 TCR-beta libraries contained longitudinal samples, technical triplicates, and paired CD4+ and CD8+ T-cell subsets that had been sorted. Longitudinal HAM/TSP and healthy donors had 3 time-points each (about 3-45 month intervals). The cohort included approximately 70 subjects: some 14 with HAM/TSP, around 35 with multiple sclerosis, and roughly 20 healthy controls.

This clonotype was recorded at least ten times. The antigen this receptor binds is unknown. Nothing much larger sits one base from this clone, and base qualities are not available. To synthesize cDNA, template-switch 5'RACE was performed with a primer carrying a 10-nucleotide random unique molecular identifier so that each TCR transcript was tagged. Every sequencing run covered 15-18 subjects and yielded more than 160 million TCR-beta sequences. The RNeasy kit was used to extract total RNA. TCR-beta VDJ regions were amplified with primers for the TCR constant region and the 5'RACE anchor, using the KAPA Real-time Library Amplification kit. Sample indexes and Illumina adaptors were added in a first PCR, and a second PCR then increased library yield. The roughly 650 bp TCR product was size-selected on a 2% E-gel SizeSelection system after Ampure bead purification. Before pooling, library quality was checked on a Bioanalyzer, concentration was measured with Qubit, and libraries were quantified with the Kapa Library Quantification kit. Libraries were sequenced paired-end 2 x 150 bp on an Illumina HiSeq 2500. To increase sequence diversity, about 23-32% phiX was spiked into each library pool. Per the authors' processing: The quality-filtered reads were processed with the UMI-based MiGEC pipeline, whose error correction step removed more than 80% of the raw TCR sequences. IMGT germline references were used for aligning VDJ genes, and each clonotype was defined as a unique CDR3 amino acid sequence together with its V-J genes. Clonal expansion, Shannon diversity, and CDR3 relatedness (CalcPairwiseDistances, ClusterSamples) were evaluated with VDJtools, and phylogenetic trees were built with CLCbio workbench. Clones with at least 8 unique UMIs were defined as expanded, with this threshold being based on coefficient-of-variation modelling across technical triplicates. Using fastp trimming at Q25 and MiXCR clonotype assembly, TCRdb reanalyzed the public sequencing data and kept in-frame beta chains. A single entry per CDR3 protein holds the most common genes and DNA from its merged rows. The authors' filters were not applied to this entry. Counted in this sample were over 55,000 distinct CDR3 sequences; over 8.5% of them appeared once. The top ten constitute around 6.7% of the sample.

Overall study outcomes, separate from this receptor: No identical CDR3 amino acid sequences were shared among expanded clones across subjects, suggesting private TCR-beta repertoires in all groups. TCR clonal expansion was highest in HAM/TSP patients and lowest in MS patients, with MS patients falling below even healthy controls.

CDR1 and CDR2 are read off the germline V gene (reference sequence) as SGHKS and YYEKEE. Clipping removes 3 bases from V and 3 bases from J, with 6 as the unmatched junction base count. The CDR3 goes from the cysteine to the phenylalanine over 16 residues. Of the read, only the CDR3 DNA is kept; its 48 bases are in frame from base 1. In light of the paper, this sample's time point label describes: longitudinal time-point 1 (baseline). Unsorted PBMC libraries were generated from 2 million PBMCs stored in RNAlater at -80 °C until RNA extraction. PBMCs were separated from peripheral blood using Ficoll-Hypaque density gradient centrifugation and then cryopreserved in liquid nitrogen.

The source is a male donor with HTLV-1-associated myelopathy (HAM/TSP). Sequences were obtained from PBMCs. This chain is built from TRBV5-5 and TRBJ1-4, with TRBD1 identical over 9 junction bases. The CDR3: CASSSSDRGSNEKLFF. The DNA sequence is given as TGTGCCAGCAGCTCCTCCGACAGGGGGTCTAATGAAAAACTGTTTTTT.